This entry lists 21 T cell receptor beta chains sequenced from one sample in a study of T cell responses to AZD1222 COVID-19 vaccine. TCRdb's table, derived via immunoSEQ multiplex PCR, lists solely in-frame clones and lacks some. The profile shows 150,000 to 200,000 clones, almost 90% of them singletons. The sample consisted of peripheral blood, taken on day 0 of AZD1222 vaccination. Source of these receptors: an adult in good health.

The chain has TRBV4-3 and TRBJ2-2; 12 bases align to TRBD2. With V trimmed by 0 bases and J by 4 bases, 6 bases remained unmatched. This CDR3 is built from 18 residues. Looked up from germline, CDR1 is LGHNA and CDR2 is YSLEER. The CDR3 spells CASSQDRLAGALTGELFF. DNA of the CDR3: TGCGCCAGCAGCCAAGATCGACTAGCGGGGGCCCTCACCGGGGAGCTGTTTTTT.

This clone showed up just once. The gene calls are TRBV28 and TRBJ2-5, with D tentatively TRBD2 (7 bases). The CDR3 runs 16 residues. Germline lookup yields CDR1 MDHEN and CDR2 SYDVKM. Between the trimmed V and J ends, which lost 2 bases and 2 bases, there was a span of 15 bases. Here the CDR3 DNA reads TGTGCCAGCAGTTTAATGGCGGGGGCCTTTCAAGAGACCCAGTACTTC. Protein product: CASSLMAGAFQETQYF.

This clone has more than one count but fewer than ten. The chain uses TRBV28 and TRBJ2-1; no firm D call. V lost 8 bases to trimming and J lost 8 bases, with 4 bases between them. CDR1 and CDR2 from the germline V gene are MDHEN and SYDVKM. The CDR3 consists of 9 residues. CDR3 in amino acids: CASGDEQFF. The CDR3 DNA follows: TGTGCCAGCGGGGATGAGCAGTTCTTC.

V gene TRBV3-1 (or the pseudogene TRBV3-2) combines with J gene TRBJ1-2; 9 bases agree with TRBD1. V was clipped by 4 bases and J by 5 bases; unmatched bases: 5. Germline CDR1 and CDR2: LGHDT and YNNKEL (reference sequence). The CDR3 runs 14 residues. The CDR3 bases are TGTGCCAGCAGCCCCAGACAGGGGGGATATGGCTACACCTTC. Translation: CASSPRQGGYGYTF.

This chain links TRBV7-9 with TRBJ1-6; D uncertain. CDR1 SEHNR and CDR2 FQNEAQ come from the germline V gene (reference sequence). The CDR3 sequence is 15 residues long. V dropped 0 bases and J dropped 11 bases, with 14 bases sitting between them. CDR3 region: CASSLAQLGLPPLHF. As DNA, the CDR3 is TGTGCCAGCAGCTTAGCGCAGCTAGGTTTACCACCCCTCCACTTT.

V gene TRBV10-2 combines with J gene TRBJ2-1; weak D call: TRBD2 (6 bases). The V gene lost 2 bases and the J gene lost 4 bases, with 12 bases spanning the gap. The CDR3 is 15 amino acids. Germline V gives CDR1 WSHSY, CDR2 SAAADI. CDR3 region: CASSEPRDFYNEQFF. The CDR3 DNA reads TGCGCCAGCAGTGAGCCCCGGGACTTTTACAATGAGCAGTTCTTC.

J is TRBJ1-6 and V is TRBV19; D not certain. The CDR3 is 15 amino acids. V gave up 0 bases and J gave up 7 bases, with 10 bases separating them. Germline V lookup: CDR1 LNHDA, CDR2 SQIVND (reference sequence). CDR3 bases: TGTGCCAGTAGTATAGACGGCTTTGGGAATTCACCCCTCCACTTT. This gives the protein CASSIDGFGNSPLHF.

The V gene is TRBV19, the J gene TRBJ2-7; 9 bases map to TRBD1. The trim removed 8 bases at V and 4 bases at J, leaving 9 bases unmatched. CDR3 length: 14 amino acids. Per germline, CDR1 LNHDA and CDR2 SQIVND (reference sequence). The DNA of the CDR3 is TGTGCCAGTCGACCGGGACAGGGTTATTACGAGCAGTACTTC. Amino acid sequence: CASRPGQGYYEQYF. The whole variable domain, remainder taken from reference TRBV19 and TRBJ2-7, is DGGITQSPKYLFRKEGQNVTLSCEQNLNHDAMYWYRQDPGQGLRLIYYSQIVNDFQKGDIAEGYSVSREKKESFPLTVTSAQKNPTAFYLCASRPGQGYYEQYFGPGTRLTVT.

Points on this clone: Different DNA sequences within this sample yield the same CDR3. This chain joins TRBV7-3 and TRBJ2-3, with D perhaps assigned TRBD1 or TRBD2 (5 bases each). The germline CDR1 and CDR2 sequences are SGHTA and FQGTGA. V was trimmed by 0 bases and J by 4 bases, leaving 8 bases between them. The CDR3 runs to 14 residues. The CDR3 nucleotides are TGTGCCAGCAGCTTAACGGTGGGGGCAGATACGCAGTATTTT. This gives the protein CASSLTVGADTQYF.

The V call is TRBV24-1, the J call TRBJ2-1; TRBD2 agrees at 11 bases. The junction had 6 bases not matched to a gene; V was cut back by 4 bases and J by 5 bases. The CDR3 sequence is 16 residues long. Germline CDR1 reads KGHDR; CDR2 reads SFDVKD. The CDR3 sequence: CATSDPGTSGNNEQFF. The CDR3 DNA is TGTGCCACCAGTGACCCCGGGACTAGCGGTAACAATGAGCAGTTCTTC.

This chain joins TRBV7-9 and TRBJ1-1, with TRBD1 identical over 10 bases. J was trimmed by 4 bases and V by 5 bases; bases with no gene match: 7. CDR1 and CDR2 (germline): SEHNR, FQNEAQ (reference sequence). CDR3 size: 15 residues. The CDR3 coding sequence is TGTGCCAGCAGCCCCCGGGGACAGGGGAGCACTGAAGCTTTCTTT. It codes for CASSPRGQGSTEAFF.

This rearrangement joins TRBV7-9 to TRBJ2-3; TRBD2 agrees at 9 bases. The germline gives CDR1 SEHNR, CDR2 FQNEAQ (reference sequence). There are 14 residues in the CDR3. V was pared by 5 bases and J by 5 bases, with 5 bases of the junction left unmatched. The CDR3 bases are TGTGCCAGCAGCACTAGCGGGTCGGGAGATACGCAGTATTTT. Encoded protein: CASSTSGSGDTQYF.

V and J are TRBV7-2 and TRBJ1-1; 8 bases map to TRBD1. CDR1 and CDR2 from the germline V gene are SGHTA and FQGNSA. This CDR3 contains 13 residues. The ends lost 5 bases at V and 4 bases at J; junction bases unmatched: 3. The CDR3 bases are TGTGCCAGCAGCAACGACAGGGGCACTGAAGCTTTCTTT. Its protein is CASSNDRGTEAFF.

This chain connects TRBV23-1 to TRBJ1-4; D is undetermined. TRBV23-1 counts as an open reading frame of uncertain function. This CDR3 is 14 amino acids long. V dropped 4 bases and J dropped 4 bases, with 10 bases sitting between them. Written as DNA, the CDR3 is TGCGCCAGCAGTCTAGGGCAGTTTAATGAAAAACTGTTTTTT. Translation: CASSLGQFNEKLFF.

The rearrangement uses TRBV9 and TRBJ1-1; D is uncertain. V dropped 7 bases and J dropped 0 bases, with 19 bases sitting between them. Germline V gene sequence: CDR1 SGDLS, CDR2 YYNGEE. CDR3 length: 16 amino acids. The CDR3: CASSEKDKGMNTEAFF. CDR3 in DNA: TGTGCCAGCTCCGAAAAAGATAAAGGGATGAACACTGAAGCTTTCTTT.

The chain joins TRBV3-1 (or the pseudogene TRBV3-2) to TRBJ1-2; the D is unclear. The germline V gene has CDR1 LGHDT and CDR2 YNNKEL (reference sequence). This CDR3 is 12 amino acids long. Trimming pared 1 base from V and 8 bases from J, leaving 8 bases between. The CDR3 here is CASSQGPGGYTF. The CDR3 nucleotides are TGTGCCAGCAGCCAAGGGCCTGGCGGCTACACCTTC.

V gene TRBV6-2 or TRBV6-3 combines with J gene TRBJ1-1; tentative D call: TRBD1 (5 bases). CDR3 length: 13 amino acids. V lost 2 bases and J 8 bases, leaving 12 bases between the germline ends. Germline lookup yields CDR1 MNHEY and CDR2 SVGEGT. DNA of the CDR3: TGTGCCAGCAGTTACCCAGGGTCGGGGGAAGCTTTCTTT. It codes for CASSYPGSGEAFF.

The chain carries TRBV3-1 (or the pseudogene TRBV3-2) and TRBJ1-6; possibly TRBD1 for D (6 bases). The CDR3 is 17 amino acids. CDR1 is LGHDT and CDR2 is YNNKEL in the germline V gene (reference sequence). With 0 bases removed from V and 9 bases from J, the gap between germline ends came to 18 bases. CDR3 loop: CASSQEGGGVRGSPLHF. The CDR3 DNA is TGTGCCAGCAGCCAAGAAGGGGGGGGTGTAAGAGGTTCACCCCTCCACTTT.

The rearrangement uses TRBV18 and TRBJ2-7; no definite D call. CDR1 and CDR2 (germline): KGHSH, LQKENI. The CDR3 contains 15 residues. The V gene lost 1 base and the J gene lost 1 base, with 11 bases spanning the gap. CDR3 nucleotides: TGTGCCAGCTCACCACAATCCGACCCTTCCTACGAGCAGTACTTC. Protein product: CASSPQSDPSYEQYF.

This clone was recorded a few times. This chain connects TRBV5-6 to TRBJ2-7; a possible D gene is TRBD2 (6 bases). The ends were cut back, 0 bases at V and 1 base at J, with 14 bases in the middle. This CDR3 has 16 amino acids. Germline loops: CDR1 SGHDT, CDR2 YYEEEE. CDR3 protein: CASSLGGGDPSYEQYF. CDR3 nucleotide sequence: TGTGCCAGCAGCTTGGGGGGCGGGGACCCTTCCTACGAGCAGTACTTC.

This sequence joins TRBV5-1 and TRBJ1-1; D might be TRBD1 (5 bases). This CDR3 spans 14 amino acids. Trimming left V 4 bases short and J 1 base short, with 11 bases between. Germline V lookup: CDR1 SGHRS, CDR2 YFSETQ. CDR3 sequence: CASSPATANTEAFF. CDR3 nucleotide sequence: TGCGCCAGCAGCCCCGCGACAGCGAACACTGAAGCTTTCTTT.